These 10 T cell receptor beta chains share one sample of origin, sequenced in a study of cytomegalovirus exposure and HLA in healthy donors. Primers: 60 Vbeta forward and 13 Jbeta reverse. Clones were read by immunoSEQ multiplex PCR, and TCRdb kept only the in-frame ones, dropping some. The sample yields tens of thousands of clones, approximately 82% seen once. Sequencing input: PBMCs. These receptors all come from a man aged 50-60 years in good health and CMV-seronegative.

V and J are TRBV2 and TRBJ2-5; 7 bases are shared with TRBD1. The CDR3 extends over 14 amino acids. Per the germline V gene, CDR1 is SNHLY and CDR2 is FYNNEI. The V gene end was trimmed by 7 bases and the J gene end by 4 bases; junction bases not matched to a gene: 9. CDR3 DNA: TGTGCCAGCACCCGAACACAGGGGCCAGAGACCCAGTACTTC. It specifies CASTRTQGPETQYF. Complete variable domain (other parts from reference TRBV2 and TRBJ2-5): EPEVTQTPSHQVTQMGQEVILRCVPISNHLYFYWYRQILGQKVEFLVSFYNNEISEKSEIFDDQFSVERPDGSNFTLKIRSTKLEDSAMYFCASTRTQGPETQYFGPGTRLLVL.

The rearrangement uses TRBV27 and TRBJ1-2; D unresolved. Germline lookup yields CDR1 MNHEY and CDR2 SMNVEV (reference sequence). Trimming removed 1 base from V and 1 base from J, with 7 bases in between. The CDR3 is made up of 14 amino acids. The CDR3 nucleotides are TGTGCCAGCAGTTTATTAACAGATAACTATGGCTACACCTTC. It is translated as CASSLLTDNYGYTF.

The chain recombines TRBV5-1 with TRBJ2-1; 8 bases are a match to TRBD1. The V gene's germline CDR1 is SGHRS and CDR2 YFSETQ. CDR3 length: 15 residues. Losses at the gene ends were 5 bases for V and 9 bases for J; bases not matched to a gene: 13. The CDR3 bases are TGCGCCAGCAGGCATACAGGGGGGATCTTCACTGAGCAGTTCTTC. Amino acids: CASRHTGGIFTEQFF.

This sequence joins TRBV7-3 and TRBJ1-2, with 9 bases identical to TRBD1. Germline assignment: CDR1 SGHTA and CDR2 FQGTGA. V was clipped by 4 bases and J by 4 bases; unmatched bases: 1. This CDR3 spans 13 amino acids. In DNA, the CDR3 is TGTGCCAGCAGCTCGACAGGGGGCTATGGCTACACCTTC. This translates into CASSSTGGYGYTF.

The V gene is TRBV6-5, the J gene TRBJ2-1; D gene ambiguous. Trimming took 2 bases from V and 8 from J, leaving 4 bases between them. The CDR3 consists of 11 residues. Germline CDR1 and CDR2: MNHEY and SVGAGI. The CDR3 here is CASSYRDEQFF. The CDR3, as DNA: TGTGCCAGCAGTTACCGGGATGAGCAGTTCTTC.

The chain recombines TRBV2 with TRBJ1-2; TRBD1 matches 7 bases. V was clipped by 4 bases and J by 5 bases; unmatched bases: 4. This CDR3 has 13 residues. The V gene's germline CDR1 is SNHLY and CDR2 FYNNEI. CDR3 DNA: TGTGCCAGCAGTGGGGAACAGGGGTATGGCTACACCTTC. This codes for CASSGEQGYGYTF.

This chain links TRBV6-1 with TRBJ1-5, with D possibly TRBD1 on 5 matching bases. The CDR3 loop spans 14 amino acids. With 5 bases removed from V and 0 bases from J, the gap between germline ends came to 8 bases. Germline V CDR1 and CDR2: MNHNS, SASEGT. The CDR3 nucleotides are TGTGCCAGCAGTCCGACAGATAGCAATCAGCCCCAGCATTTT. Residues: CASSPTDSNQPQHF.

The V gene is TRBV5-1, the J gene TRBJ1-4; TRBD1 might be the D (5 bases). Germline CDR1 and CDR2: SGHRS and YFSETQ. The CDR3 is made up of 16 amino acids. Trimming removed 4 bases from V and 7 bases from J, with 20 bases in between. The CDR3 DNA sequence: TGCGCCAGCAGCCCGGGGGACCGCCTGGGTGGTGAAAAACTGTTTTTT. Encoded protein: CASSPGDRLGGEKLFF.

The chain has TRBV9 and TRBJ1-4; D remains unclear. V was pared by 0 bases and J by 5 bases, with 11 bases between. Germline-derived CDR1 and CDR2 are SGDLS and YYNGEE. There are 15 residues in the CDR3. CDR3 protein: CASSVGGYSNEKLFF. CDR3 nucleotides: TGTGCCAGCAGCGTAGGCGGCTACTCAAATGAAAAACTGTTTTTT.

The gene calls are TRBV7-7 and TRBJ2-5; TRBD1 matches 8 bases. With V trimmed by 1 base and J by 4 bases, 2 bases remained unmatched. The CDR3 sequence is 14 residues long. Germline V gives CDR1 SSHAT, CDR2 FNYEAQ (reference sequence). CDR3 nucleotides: TGTGCCAGCAGCTTAGGGACAGGGTTAGAGACCCAGTACTTC. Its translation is CASSLGTGLETQYF.